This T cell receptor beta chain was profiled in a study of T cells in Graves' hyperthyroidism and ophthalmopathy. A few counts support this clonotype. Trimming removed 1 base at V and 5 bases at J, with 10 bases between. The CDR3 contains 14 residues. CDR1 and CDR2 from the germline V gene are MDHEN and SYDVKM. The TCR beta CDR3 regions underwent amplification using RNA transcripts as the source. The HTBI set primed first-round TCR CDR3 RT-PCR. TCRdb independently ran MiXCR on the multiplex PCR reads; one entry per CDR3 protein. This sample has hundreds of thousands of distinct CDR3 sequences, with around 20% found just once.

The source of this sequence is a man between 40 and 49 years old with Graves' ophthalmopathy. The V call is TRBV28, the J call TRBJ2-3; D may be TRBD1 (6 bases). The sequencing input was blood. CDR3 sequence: CASSLYGQQDTQYF. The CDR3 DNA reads TGTGCCAGCAGTTTATATGGACAGCAAGATACGCAGTATTTT.